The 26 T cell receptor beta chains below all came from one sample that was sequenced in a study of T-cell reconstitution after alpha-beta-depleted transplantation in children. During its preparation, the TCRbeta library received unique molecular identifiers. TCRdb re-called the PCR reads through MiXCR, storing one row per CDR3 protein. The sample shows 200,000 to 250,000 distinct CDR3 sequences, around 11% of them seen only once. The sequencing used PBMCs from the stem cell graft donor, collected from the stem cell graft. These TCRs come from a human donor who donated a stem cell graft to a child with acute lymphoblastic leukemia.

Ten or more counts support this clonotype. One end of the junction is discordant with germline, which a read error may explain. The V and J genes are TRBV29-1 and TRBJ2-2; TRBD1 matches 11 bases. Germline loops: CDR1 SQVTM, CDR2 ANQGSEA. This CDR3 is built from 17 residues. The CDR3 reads CSGRTPGQGAKTGELFF. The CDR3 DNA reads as TGCAGCGGAAGGACGCCTGGACAGGGGGCGAAAACCGGGGAGCTGTTTTTT.

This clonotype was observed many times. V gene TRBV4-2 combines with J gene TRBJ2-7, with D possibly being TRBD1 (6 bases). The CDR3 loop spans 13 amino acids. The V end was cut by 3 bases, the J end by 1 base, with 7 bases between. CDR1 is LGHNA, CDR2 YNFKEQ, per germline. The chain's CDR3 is CASSHRGSYEQYF. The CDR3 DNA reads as TGTGCCAGCAGCCACAGGGGTTCCTACGAGCAGTACTTC.

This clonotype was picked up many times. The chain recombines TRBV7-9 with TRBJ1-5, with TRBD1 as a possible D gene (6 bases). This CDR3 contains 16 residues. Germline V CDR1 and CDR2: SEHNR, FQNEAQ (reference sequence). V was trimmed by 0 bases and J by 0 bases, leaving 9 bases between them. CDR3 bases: TGTGCCAGCAGCTTAGCGGGGACAAATAGCAATCAGCCCCAGCATTTT. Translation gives CASSLAGTNSNQPQHF. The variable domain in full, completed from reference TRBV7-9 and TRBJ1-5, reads DTGVSQNPRHKITKRGQNVTFRCDPISEHNRLYWYRQTLGQGPEFLTYFQNEAQLEKSRLLSDRFSAERPKGSFSTLEIQRTEQGDSAMYLCASSLAGTNSNQPQHFGDGTRLSIL.

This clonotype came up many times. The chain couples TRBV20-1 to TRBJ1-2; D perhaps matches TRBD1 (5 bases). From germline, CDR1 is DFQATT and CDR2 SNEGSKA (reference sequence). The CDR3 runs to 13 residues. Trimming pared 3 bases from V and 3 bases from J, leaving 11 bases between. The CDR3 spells CSARELGDYGYTF. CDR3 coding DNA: TGCAGTGCTAGGGAACTGGGGGACTATGGCTACACCTTC.

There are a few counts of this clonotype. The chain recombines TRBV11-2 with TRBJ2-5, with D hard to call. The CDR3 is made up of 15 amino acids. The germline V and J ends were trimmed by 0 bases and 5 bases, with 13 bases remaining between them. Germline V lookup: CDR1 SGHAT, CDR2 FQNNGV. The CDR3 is CASSLDPPPRETQYF. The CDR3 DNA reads TGTGCCAGCAGCTTAGATCCCCCTCCGAGGGAGACCCAGTACTTC.

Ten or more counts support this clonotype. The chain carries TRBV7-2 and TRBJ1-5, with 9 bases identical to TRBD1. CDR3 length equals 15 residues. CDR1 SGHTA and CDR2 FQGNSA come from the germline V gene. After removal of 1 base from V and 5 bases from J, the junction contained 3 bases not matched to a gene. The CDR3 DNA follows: TGTGCCAGCAGCTTAGTGGACAGGGGAGATCAGCCCCAGCATTTT. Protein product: CASSLVDRGDQPQHF.

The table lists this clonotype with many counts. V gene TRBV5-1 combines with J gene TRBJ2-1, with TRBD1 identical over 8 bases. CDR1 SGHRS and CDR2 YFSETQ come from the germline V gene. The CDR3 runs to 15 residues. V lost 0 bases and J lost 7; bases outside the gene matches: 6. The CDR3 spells CASSLGQGASNEQFF. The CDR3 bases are TGCGCCAGCAGCTTGGGGCAGGGGGCGTCGAATGAGCAGTTCTTC.

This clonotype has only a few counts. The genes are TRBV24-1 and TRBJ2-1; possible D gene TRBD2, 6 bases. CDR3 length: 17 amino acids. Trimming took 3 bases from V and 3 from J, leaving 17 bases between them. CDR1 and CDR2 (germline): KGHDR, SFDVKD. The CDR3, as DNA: TGTGCCACCAGTGATATTAGCGGCGGAGGGGTCTACAATGAGCAGTTCTTC. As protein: CATSDISGGGVYNEQFF.

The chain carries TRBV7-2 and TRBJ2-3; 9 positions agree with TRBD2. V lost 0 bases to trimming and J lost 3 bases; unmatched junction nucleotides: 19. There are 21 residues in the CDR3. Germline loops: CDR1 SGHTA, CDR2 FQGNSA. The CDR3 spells CASSLAPSLGGGAGSTDTQYF. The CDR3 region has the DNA TGTGCCAGCAGCTTAGCTCCGTCGCTCGGCGGGGGGGCCGGCTCGACAGATACGCAGTATTTT. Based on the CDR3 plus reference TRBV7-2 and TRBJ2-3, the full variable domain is GAGVSQSPSNKVTEKGKDVELRCDPISGHTALYWYRQSLGQGLEFLIYFQGNSAPDKSGLPSDRFSAERTGGSVSTLTIQRTQQEDSAVYLCASSLAPSLGGGAGSTDTQYFGPGTRLTVL.

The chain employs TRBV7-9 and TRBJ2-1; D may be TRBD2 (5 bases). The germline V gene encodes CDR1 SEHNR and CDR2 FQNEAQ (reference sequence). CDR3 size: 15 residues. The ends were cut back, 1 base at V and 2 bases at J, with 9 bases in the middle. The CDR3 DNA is TGTGCCAGCAGCTTAGAACGGGGAGCCTACAATGAGCAGTTCTTC. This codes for CASSLERGAYNEQFF.

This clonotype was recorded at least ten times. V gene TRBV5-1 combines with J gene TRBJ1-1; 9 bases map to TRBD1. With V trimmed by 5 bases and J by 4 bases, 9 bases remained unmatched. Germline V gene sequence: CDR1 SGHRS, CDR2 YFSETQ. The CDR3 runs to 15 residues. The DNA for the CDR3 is TGCGCCAGCAGTTACCCGGACAGGGGTGGCACTGAAGCTTTCTTT. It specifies CASSYPDRGGTEAFF.

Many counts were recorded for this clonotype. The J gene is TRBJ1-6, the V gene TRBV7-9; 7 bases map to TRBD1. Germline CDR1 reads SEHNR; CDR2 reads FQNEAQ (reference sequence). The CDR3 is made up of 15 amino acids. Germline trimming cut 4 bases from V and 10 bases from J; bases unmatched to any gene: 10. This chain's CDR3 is CASSSLDRPTSPLHF. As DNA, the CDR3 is TGTGCCAGCAGCTCCTTGGACAGGCCTACCTCACCCCTCCACTTT.

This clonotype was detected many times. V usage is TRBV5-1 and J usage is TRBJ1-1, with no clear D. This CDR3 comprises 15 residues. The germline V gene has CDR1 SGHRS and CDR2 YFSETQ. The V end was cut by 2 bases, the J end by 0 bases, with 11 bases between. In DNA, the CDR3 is TGCGCCAGCAGCTTTTACCCGGTGATGAACACTGAAGCTTTCTTT. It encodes CASSFYPVMNTEAFF.

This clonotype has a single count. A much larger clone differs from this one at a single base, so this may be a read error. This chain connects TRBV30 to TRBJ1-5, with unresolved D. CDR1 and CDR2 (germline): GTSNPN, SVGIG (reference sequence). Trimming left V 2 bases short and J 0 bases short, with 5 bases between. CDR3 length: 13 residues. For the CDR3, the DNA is TGTGCCTGGAGTCTTCATAGCAATCAGCCCCAGCATTTT. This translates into CAWSLHSNQPQHF.

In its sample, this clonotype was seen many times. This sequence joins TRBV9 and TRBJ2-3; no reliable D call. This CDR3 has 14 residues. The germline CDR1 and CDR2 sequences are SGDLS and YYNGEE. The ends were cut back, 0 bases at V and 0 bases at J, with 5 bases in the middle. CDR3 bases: TGTGCCAGCAGCGTAGAGGCTAGCACAGATACGCAGTATTTT. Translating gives CASSVEASTDTQYF.

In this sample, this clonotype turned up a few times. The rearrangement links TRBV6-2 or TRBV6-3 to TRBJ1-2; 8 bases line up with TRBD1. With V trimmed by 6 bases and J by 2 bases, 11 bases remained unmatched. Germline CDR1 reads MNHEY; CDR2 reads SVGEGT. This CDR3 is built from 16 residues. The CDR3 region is CASRTSDRAGNYGYTF. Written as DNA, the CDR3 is TGTGCCAGCAGAACATCGGACAGGGCGGGCAACTATGGCTACACCTTC.

The CDR3 reads CASSPGGSSYGYTF. The DNA for the CDR3 is TGTGCCAGCAGCCCGGGGGGGTCCAGCTATGGCTACACCTTC. The chain carries TRBV11-1 and TRBJ1-2; the D gene is possibly TRBD1 (5 bases). CDR1 and CDR2 from the germline V gene are SGHAT and FQDESV (reference sequence). The CDR3 runs to 14 residues. The ends were cut back, 5 bases at V and 4 bases at J, with 14 bases in the middle. Combining the CDR3 with reference TRBV11-1 and TRBJ1-2 gives the whole variable domain EAEVAQSPRYKITEKSQAVAFWCDPISGHATLYWYRQILGQGPELLVQFQDESVVDDSQLPKDRFSAERLKGVDSTLKIQPAELGDSAMYLCASSPGGSSYGYTFGSGTRLTVV.

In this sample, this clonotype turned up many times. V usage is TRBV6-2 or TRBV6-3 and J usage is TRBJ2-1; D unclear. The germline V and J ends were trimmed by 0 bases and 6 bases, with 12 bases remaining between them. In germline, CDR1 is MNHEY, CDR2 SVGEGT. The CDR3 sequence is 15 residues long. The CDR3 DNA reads TGTGCCAGCAGTTACTCGATGACTTCGGGCAATGAGCAGTTCTTC. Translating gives CASSYSMTSGNEQFF.

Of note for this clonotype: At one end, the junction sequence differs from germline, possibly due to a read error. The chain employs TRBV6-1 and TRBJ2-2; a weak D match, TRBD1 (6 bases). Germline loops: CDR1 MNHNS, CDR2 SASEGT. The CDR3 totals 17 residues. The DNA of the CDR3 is TGTGCCAGCAGGCGAAGACAGGACAGATTGAACACCTGGGAGCTGTTTTTT. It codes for CASRRRQDRLNTWELFF.

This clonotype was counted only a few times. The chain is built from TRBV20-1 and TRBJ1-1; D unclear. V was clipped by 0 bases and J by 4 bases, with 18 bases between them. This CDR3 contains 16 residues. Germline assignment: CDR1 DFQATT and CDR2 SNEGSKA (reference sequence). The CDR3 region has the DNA TGCAGTGCTAGAGATCTTAGCCGGGTACGAGTCACTGAAGCTTTCTTT. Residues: CSARDLSRVRVTEAFF.

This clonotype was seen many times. The CDR3 reads CASSEGAHNEQFF. The CDR3 coding sequence is TGTGCCAGCAGTGAGGGGGCCCACAATGAGCAGTTCTTC. The rearrangement joins TRBV6-1 to TRBJ2-1, with D possibly matching TRBD1 (6 bases). Trimming cost V 3 bases and J 5 bases, with 8 bases left between them. Germline V gene sequence: CDR1 MNHNS, CDR2 SASEGT. The CDR3 covers 13 residues.

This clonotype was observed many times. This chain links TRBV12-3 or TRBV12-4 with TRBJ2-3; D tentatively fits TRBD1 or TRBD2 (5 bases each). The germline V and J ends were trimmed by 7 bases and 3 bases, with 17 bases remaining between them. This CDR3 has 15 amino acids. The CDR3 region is CASITGALRTDTQYF. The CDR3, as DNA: TGTGCCAGCATAACCGGGGCGCTAAGAACAGATACGCAGTATTTT.

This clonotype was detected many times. The CDR3 nucleotides read TGTGCCAGCAGCCCCCGGGACCCACCGAATGAGCAGTTCTTC. Amino acid sequence: CASSPRDPPNEQFF. The J gene is TRBJ2-1, the V gene TRBV7-9, with D perhaps matching TRBD1 or TRBD2 (5 bases each). V lost 5 bases and J lost 7, with 15 bases in between. The CDR3 has 14 amino acids. Germline V gene data show CDR1 as SEHNR and CDR2 as FQNEAQ (reference sequence).

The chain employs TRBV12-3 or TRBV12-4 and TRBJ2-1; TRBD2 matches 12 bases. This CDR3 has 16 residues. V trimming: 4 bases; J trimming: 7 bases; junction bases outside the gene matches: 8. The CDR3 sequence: CASSSRTSGIGNEQFF. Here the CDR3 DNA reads TGTGCCAGCAGTTCCCGGACTAGCGGGATCGGAAATGAGCAGTTCTTC.

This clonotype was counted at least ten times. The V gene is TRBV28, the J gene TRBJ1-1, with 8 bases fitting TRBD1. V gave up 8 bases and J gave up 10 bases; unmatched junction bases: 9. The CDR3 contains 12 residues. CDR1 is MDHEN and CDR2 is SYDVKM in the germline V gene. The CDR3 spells CASVGGDRGAFF. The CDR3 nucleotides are TGTGCCAGCGTAGGGGGTGACAGGGGAGCTTTCTTT.

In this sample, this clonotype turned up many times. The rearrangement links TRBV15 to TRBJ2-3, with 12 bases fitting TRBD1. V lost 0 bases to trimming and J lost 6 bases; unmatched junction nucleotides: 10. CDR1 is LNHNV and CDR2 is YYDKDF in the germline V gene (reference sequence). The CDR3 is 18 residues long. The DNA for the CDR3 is TGTGCCACCAGCAGAGATGGGGGGACAGGGGGCGCGGGGGATACGCAGTATTTT. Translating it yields CATSRDGGTGGAGDTQYF.